These T cell receptor beta chains were read from a single sample in a study of T cell changes during pregnancy in multiple sclerosis. Some clones are missing from TCRdb's copy, which holds only in-frame ones; the method was immunoSEQ multiplex PCR. The sample yields fewer than 25,000 clones, more than 75% seen once. Sequencing was performed on CD8+ T cells from peripheral blood mononuclear cells, taken in the third trimester of pregnancy. These receptors came from a female donor in good health, enrolled as a control in a pregnancy study. CDR3s include the opening cysteine and the closing phenylalanine or tryptophan. The order of the fields is CDR3 protein, CDR3 DNA, J gene, V gene, D gene, clone size, CDR3 length. D genes are given only for firm matches. A row's size may be missing; if present it is once, few, many or a size class.

CDR3: CASSEVGGGATETQYF; DNA: TGTGCCAGCAGTGAGGTGGGCGGGGGGGCCACAGAGACCCAGTACTTC; J: TRBJ2-5; V: TRBV2; D: TRBD2; size: .; length: 16
CDR3: CASSPNVRGTGPEAFF; DNA: TGTGCCAGCTCACCAAATGTGAGGGGAACAGGGCCTGAAGCTTTCTTT; J: TRBJ1-1; V: TRBV18; D: .; size: .; length: 16
CDR3: CASSGDSREQYF; DNA: TGTGCCAGCAGCGGGGACTCTCGGGAGCAGTACTTC; J: TRBJ2-7; V: TRBV9; D: .; size: .; length: 12
CDR3: CASSGGGTEAFF; DNA: TGTGCCAGTAGCGGGGGGGGGACTGAAGCTTTCTTT; J: TRBJ1-1; V: TRBV19; D: .; size: .; length: 12
CDR3: CASTGLGVRSYNEQFF; DNA: TGTGCCAGTACGGGACTAGGTGTTAGGTCCTACAATGAGCAGTTCTTC; J: TRBJ2-1; V: TRBV2; D: TRBD2; size: once; length: 16
CDR3: CSVEGDREGTDTQYF; DNA: TGCAGCGTTGAAGGAGACAGGGAAGGGACAGATACGCAGTATTTT; J: TRBJ2-3; V: TRBV29-1; D: TRBD1; size: .; length: 15
CDR3: CASSPDRGGTQYF; DNA: TGTGCCAGCAGTCCCGACCGAGGAGGGACCCAGTACTTC; J: TRBJ2-5; V: TRBV28; D: .; size: .; length: 13
CDR3: CASSFSGEGPDTQYF; DNA: TGTGCCAGCAGTTTTTCAGGCGAAGGCCCAGATACGCAGTATTTT; J: TRBJ2-3; V: TRBV28; D: .; size: few; length: 15
CDR3: CASSFYRGLQPQHF; DNA: TGTGCCAGCAGCTTTTACAGGGGGCTCCAGCCCCAGCATTTT; J: TRBJ1-5; V: TRBV5-6; D: TRBD1; size: .; length: 14
CDR3: CASSLGGDRAYEQYF; DNA: TGTGCCAGCAGCTTGGGGGGGGACAGGGCCTACGAGCAGTACTTC; J: TRBJ2-7; V: TRBV5-5; D: TRBD1; size: few; length: 15
CDR3: CATSADGVIQYF; DNA: TGTGCCACTTCAGCCGACGGAGTCATTCAGTACTTC; J: TRBJ2-4; V: TRBV7-6; D: .; size: .; length: 12
CDR3: CASSLGQGGTYNEQFF; DNA: TGTGCCAGCAGCTTAGGACAGGGAGGAACATACAATGAGCAGTTCTTC; J: TRBJ2-1; V: TRBV7-9; D: .; size: once; length: 16
CDR3: CASSLGQGDQPQHF; DNA: TGCGCCAGCAGCTTGGGACAGGGAGATCAGCCCCAGCATTTT; J: TRBJ1-5; V: TRBV5-1; D: TRBD1; size: once; length: 14
CDR3: CASSPREGGNYGYTF; DNA: TGCGCCAGCAGCCCCCGCGAGGGAGGGAACTATGGCTACACCTTC; J: TRBJ1-2; V: TRBV5-1; D: .; size: .; length: 15
CDR3: CASSYGLAGLETQYF; DNA: TGTGCCAGCAGTTACGGACTAGCGGGACTAGAGACCCAGTACTTC; J: TRBJ2-5; V: TRBV6-6; D: TRBD2; size: .; length: 15
CDR3: CASSIDEAGALNQPQHF; DNA: TGTGCCAGTAGTATAGATGAAGCGGGGGCGCTCAATCAGCCCCAGCATTTT; J: TRBJ1-5; V: TRBV19; D: .; size: .; length: 17
CDR3: CASSYLSEGGISGNTIYF; DNA: TGTGCCAGCAGCTATCTTAGTGAAGGGGGCATTTCAGGAAACACCATATATTTT; J: TRBJ1-3; V: TRBV7-9; D: TRBD1; size: .; length: 18
CDR3: CASGEGINPQYF; DNA: TGTGCCAGCGGGGAGGGCATCAATCCGCAGTATTTT; J: TRBJ2-3; V: TRBV6-5; D: TRBD2; size: .; length: 12
CDR3: CASSLWGLVYEQFF; DNA: TGTGCCAGCAGCTTATGGGGGCTGGTCTATGAGCAGTTCTTC; J: TRBJ2-1; V: TRBV5-4; D: .; size: once; length: 14
CDR3: CASSELGGSTDTQYF; DNA: TGTGCCAGCAGTGAGCTAGGCGGGAGCACAGATACGCAGTATTTT; J: TRBJ2-3; V: TRBV6-4; D: .; size: .; length: 15
CDR3: CASSDSEGAGHNEQFF; DNA: TGTGCCAGCAGTGACTCCGAGGGGGCCGGTCACAATGAGCAGTTCTTC; J: TRBJ2-1; V: TRBV6-4; D: TRBD1; size: once; length: 16
CDR3: CASTPQGPTEAFF; DNA: TGCGCCAGCACCCCCCAGGGGCCCACTGAAGCTTTCTTT; J: TRBJ1-1; V: TRBV5-1; D: .; size: few; length: 13
CDR3: CASSPRGEGRIETQYF; DNA: TGTGCCAGCAGCCCGCGAGGGGAGGGTCGGATTGAGACCCAGTACTTC; J: TRBJ2-5; V: TRBV7-2; D: TRBD2; size: .; length: 16
CDR3: CASNQRGEYNEQFF; DNA: TGTGCCAGCAACCAGCGGGGAGAATACAATGAGCAGTTCTTC; J: TRBJ2-1; V: TRBV28; D: TRBD2; size: .; length: 14
CDR3: CASSEGAGRPANSPLHF; DNA: TGTGCCAGCAGTGAAGGGGCAGGGCGACCCGCTAATTCACCCCTCCACTTT; J: TRBJ1-6; V: TRBV6-1; D: .; size: .; length: 17
CDR3: CASSHRYGAEISNQPQHF; DNA: TGTGCCAGCAGCCACCGTTATGGGGCAGAGATTAGCAATCAGCCCCAGCATTTT; J: TRBJ1-5; V: TRBV4-2; D: .; size: .; length: 18
CDR3: CASSLGTDIMRNEQFF; DNA: TGTGCCAGCAGTTTGGGTACGGACATTATGCGCAATGAGCAGTTCTTC; J: TRBJ2-1; V: TRBV28; D: .; size: .; length: 16
CDR3: CASSLGRVQRDEQFF; DNA: TGTGCCAGCAGCTTAGGTCGGGTTCAACGGGATGAGCAGTTCTTC; J: TRBJ2-1; V: TRBV7-2; D: .; size: .; length: 15
CDR3: CASSHTAGQGNQPQHF; DNA: TGCGCCAGCAGCCACACAGCCGGACAGGGCAATCAGCCCCAGCATTTT; J: TRBJ1-5; V: TRBV4-1; D: TRBD1; size: .; length: 16
CDR3: CASSVEGQAQYF; DNA: TGTGCCAGCAGCGTGGAGGGCCAAGCGCAGTATTTT; J: TRBJ2-3; V: TRBV7-2; D: .; size: .; length: 12
CDR3: CASSPSLHLAGDADTQYF; DNA: TGTGCCAGCAGCCCAAGCTTACATCTAGCGGGGGATGCAGATACGCAGTATTTT; J: TRBJ2-3; V: TRBV5-6; D: TRBD2; size: .; length: 18
CDR3: CASRRGQPNEKLFF; DNA: TGTGCCAGCAGACGAGGACAGCCTAATGAAAAACTGTTTTTT; J: TRBJ1-4; V: TRBV27; D: .; size: .; length: 14
CDR3: CASSGLAGSQETQYF; DNA: TGTGCCAGCAGTGGACTAGCGGGGAGCCAAGAGACCCAGTACTTC; J: TRBJ2-5; V: TRBV6-1; D: TRBD2; size: .; length: 15
CDR3: CASSEDIYYGYTF; DNA: TGTGCCAGCAGTGAGGACATCTACTATGGCTACACCTTC; J: TRBJ1-2; V: TRBV6-1; D: .; size: .; length: 13
CDR3: CASSPGLGNQPQHF; DNA: TGTGCCAGCAGCCCAGGGCTGGGAAATCAGCCCCAGCATTTT; J: TRBJ1-5; V: TRBV7-9; D: .; size: .; length: 14
CDR3: CASSVEGLAENIQYF; DNA: TGTGCCAGCAGCGTAGAGGGACTAGCGGAAAACATTCAGTACTTC; J: TRBJ2-4; V: TRBV9; D: TRBD2; size: .; length: 15
CDR3: CASSLGTSGNQPQHF; DNA: TGTGCCAGCAGCTTGGGGACTTCGGGCAATCAGCCCCAGCATTTT; J: TRBJ1-5; V: TRBV5-8; D: .; size: .; length: 15
CDR3: CASSLGDSGGNEQFF; DNA: TGCGCCAGCAGCTTGGGGGATAGCGGGGGCAATGAGCAGTTCTTC; J: TRBJ2-1; V: TRBV5-1; D: TRBD2; size: .; length: 15
CDR3: CASSDGQIFYNEQFF; DNA: TGCGCCAGCAGTGATGGTCAGATTTTTTACAATGAGCAGTTCTTC; J: TRBJ2-1; V: TRBV10-2; D: .; size: .; length: 15
CDR3: CASSEVADSYNEQFF; DNA: TGTGCCAGCAGTGAAGTAGCGGACTCCTACAATGAGCAGTTCTTC; J: TRBJ2-1; V: TRBV6-4; D: .; size: few; length: 15
CDR3: CASSPEGGGHTDTQYF; DNA: TGTGCCAGCAGTCCTGAAGGCGGGGGCCACACAGATACGCAGTATTTT; J: TRBJ2-3; V: TRBV6-4; D: .; size: .; length: 16
CDR3: CASSKQGNTEAFF; DNA: TGTGCCAGCAGCAAACAGGGGAACACTGAAGCTTTCTTT; J: TRBJ1-1; V: TRBV2; D: .; size: .; length: 13